These 32 T cell receptor beta chains were all obtained from the same sample, sequenced in a study of OX40 agonist ivuxolimab in advanced cancers. Sequencing was performed with immunoSEQ multiplex PCR; in TCRdb, only in-frame clones are kept and a portion is missing. The sample includes tens of thousands of clones, approximately 90% of them seen just once. The specimen comprised CD4+ or CD8+ T cells sorted from blood, sampled in a trial of the OX40 agonist ivuxolimab. The receptor set was obtained from an adult with an advanced solid tumor such as melanoma, head and neck, liver or kidney cancer.

The genes are TRBV27 and TRBJ1-2, with TRBD1 as a possible D gene (5 bases). V shed 6 bases and J shed 7 bases, with 21 bases lying between them. This CDR3 spans 15 amino acids. The germline CDR1 and CDR2 sequences are MNHEY and SMNVEV (reference sequence). CDR3 loop: CASRLRTGLLSGYTF. As DNA, the CDR3 is TGTGCCAGCAGGCTTAGGACGGGGCTCCTCTCTGGCTACACCTTC.

This chain joins TRBV6-5 and TRBJ2-2, with TRBD1 matching 7 bases. Germline values: CDR1 MNHEY, CDR2 SVGAGI. V shed 6 bases, J shed 4 bases, and the junction held 5 bases outside the gene matches. CDR3 length equals 14 residues. The CDR3 loop reads CASRRQGATGELFF. DNA for the CDR3: TGTGCCAGCAGGAGACAGGGAGCCACCGGGGAGCTGTTTTTT.

The chain uses TRBV28 and TRBJ2-1; 9 bases match TRBD1. Trimming removed 6 bases from V and 7 bases from J; junction bases left unmatched: 7. The CDR3 sequence is 14 residues long. In germline, CDR1 is MDHEN, CDR2 SYDVKM. The CDR3 is CASRTGTGRNEQFF. In DNA form, the CDR3 reads TGTGCCAGCAGGACCGGGACAGGGCGTAATGAGCAGTTCTTC. Full variable domain (outside the CDR3, taken from reference TRBV28 and TRBJ2-1): DVKVTQSSRYLVKRTGEKVFLECVQDMDHENMFWYRQDPGLGLRLIYFSYDVKMKEKGDIPEGYSVSREKKERFSLILESASTNQTSMYLCASRTGTGRNEQFFGPGTRLTVL.

The chain uses TRBV30 and TRBJ2-1, with D unresolved. The CDR3 contains 13 residues. Looked up from germline, CDR1 is GTSNPN and CDR2 is SVGIG (reference sequence). Trimming removed 0 bases at V and 4 bases at J, with 7 bases between. CDR3 residues: CAWSVRRYNEQFF. In nucleotides, the CDR3 is TGTGCCTGGAGTGTAAGAAGGTACAATGAGCAGTTCTTC.

This chain joins TRBV29-1 and TRBJ1-1, with D uncertain. Trimming cost V 5 bases and J 3 bases, with 10 bases left between them. Germline assignment: CDR1 SQVTM and CDR2 ANQGSEA. CDR3 length equals 12 residues. The CDR3 bases are TGCAGCGTTTCCGATGGGGACACTGAAGCTTTCTTT. This encodes CSVSDGDTEAFF.

The chain recombines TRBV7-9 with TRBJ2-1, with 7 nucleotides matching TRBD1. The CDR3 runs 13 residues. J gave up 9 bases and V 3 bases, and 5 bases lay outside the gene matches. CDR1 SEHNR and CDR2 FQNEAQ come from the germline V gene (reference sequence). Here the CDR3 DNA reads TGTGCCAGCAGCTTGACAGGGTCCCTTGAGCAGTTCTTC. Residues: CASSLTGSLEQFF.

The rearrangement uses TRBV5-6 and TRBJ2-4; D not resolved. V lost 4 bases and J 0 bases, leaving 8 bases between the germline ends. The CDR3 is 14 amino acids. Germline CDR1 SGHDT, CDR2 YYEEEE. CDR3 in DNA: TGTGCCAGCAGCAAAGGTCCAGCCAAAAACATTCAGTACTTC. This codes for CASSKGPAKNIQYF.

The V gene is TRBV18, the J gene TRBJ1-5; D is perhaps TRBD1 (5 bases). Trimming stripped 3 bases from V and 3 bases from J, with 15 bases between. There are 16 residues in the CDR3. Germline assignment: CDR1 KGHSH and CDR2 LQKENI. The CDR3 DNA reads as TGTGCCAGCTCACCGGGGACGGGCAAGACCAATCAGCCCCAGCATTTT. The encoded protein is CASSPGTGKTNQPQHF. Complete variable domain (other parts from reference TRBV18 and TRBJ1-5): NAGVMQNPRHLVRRRGQEARLRCSPMKGHSHVYWYRQLPEEGLKFMVYLQKENIIDESGMPKERFSAEFPKEGPSILRIQQVVRGDSAAYFCASSPGTGKTNQPQHFGDGTRLSIL.

The rearrangement uses TRBV6-6 and TRBJ1-3, with 8 bases identical to TRBD1. CDR3 length equals 13 residues. Trimming removed 6 bases from V and 2 bases from J; junction bases left unmatched: 0. Germline V gene sequence: CDR1 MNHNY, CDR2 SVGAGI (reference sequence). The CDR3 spells CASSRGPGNTIYF. In DNA form, the CDR3 reads TGTGCCAGCAGCAGGGGGCCTGGAAACACCATATATTTT.

This clone has only one observation. This chain links TRBV7-9 with TRBJ2-1; D uncertain. V was trimmed by 1 base and J by 8 bases, leaving 12 bases between them. The CDR3 is made up of 14 amino acids. Germline CDR1 and CDR2: SEHNR and FQNEAQ (reference sequence). In DNA, the CDR3 is TGTGCCAGCAGCTTAGGGCGAACCGTGGATGAGCAGTTCTTC. It is translated as CASSLGRTVDEQFF.

V and J are TRBV30 and TRBJ1-2; no reliable D call. CDR3 length: 12 residues. V lost 1 base to trimming and J lost 4 bases, with 7 bases between them. Per germline, CDR1 GTSNPN and CDR2 SVGIG (reference sequence). CDR3 in DNA: TGTGCCTGGAGTGGGCACAGCTATGGCTACACCTTC. It is translated as CAWSGHSYGYTF.

The J gene is TRBJ1-1, the V gene TRBV19; D is perhaps TRBD1 (6 bases). CDR1 and CDR2 from the germline V gene are LNHDA and SQIVND (reference sequence). V lost 5 bases, J lost 0 bases, and 13 bases lay in between. The CDR3 covers 15 residues. CDR3 in amino acids: CASSPQEGVNTEAFF. CDR3 DNA sequence: TGTGCCAGTAGTCCACAGGAGGGGGTGAACACTGAAGCTTTCTTT. Using reference TRBV19 and TRBJ1-1 for the parts outside the CDR3, the full variable domain is DGGITQSPKYLFRKEGQNVTLSCEQNLNHDAMYWYRQDPGQGLRLIYYSQIVNDFQKGDIAEGYSVSREKKESFPLTVTSAQKNPTAFYLCASSPQEGVNTEAFFGQGTRLTVV.

CDR3 loop: CASRGQGAGHYNEQFF. CDR3 bases: TGTGCCAGTAGGGGACAGGGGGCGGGGCACTACAATGAGCAGTTCTTC. This chain connects TRBV19 to TRBJ2-1; 12 positions match TRBD1. The J segment lost 3 bases and the V segment lost 6 bases, leaving 6 bases of the junction unmatched. Germline V lookup: CDR1 LNHDA, CDR2 SQIVND (reference sequence). CDR3 size: 16 residues.

The rearrangement links TRBV2 to TRBJ2-2, with D unresolved. The ends were cut back, 3 bases at V and 4 bases at J, with 6 bases in the middle. The CDR3 contains 13 residues. Germline CDR1 SNHLY, CDR2 FYNNEI. CDR3 in amino acids: CASSDTGTGELFF. CDR3 bases: TGTGCCAGCAGTGATACGGGCACCGGGGAGCTGTTTTTT.

On this clone itself: At the DNA level, this CDR3 is encoded by other sequences in the same sample as well. The chain uses TRBV6-5 and TRBJ1-1; D uncertain. Germline CDR1 and CDR2: MNHEY and SVGAGI. The length of the CDR3 is 11 residues. The CDR3 DNA sequence: TGTGCTAGTTTGGGGAACACTGAAGCTTTCTTT. Translation: CASLGNTEAFF.

This chain links TRBV5-6 with TRBJ2-3; D might be TRBD1 or TRBD2, each matching 5 bases. This CDR3 region has 13 residues. Trimming shortened V by 6 bases and J by 6 bases, and 14 bases separated the two germline ends. CDR1 SGHDT and CDR2 YYEEEE come from the germline V gene. The CDR3 region has the DNA TGTGCCAGCACCCGGCAGGGAGACGATACGCAGTATTTT. Translated, it gives CASTRQGDDTQYF.

J is TRBJ1-2 and V is TRBV19, with D unclear. Trimming removed 7 bases at V and 0 bases at J, with 9 bases between. The germline CDR1 and CDR2 sequences are LNHDA and SQIVND (reference sequence). The CDR3 length is 13 residues. CDR3 DNA sequence: TGTGCCAGTAAAAGGAAGGCTAACTATGGCTACACCTTC. Translation: CASKRKANYGYTF.

The chain combines TRBV19 with TRBJ2-7; D call uncertain. This CDR3 has 13 amino acids. CDR1 is LNHDA and CDR2 is SQIVND in the germline V gene (reference sequence). The V end lost 2 bases, the J end lost 3 bases, and 8 bases lay between the germline ends. CDR3 residues: CASSINSFYEQYF. The CDR3 DNA is TGTGCCAGTAGTATAAACAGTTTCTACGAGCAGTACTTC.

This chain links TRBV9 with TRBJ2-5, with a tentative D call TRBD1 (7 bases). Germline V gene data show CDR1 as SGDLS and CDR2 as YYNGEE. This CDR3 region has 16 residues. The V gene lost 3 bases and the J gene lost 6 bases, with 21 bases spanning the gap. The CDR3 region has the DNA TGTGCCAGCAGCGCGGGACTTGGGCAGGGGGAACAGACCCAGTACTTC. As protein: CASSAGLGQGEQTQYF.

The chain carries TRBV9 and TRBJ2-2; 10 nucleotides align to TRBD2. Germline V gene lookup returns CDR1 SGDLS and CDR2 YYNGEE. Germline trimming cut 0 bases from V and 4 bases from J; bases unmatched to any gene: 6. The CDR3 spans 17 residues. CDR3 nucleotide sequence: TGTGCCAGCAGCGTAGGAGCGGGAGGGCATAGCACCGGGGAGCTGTTTTTT. It translates to CASSVGAGGHSTGELFF.

This clone occurred a few times. This sequence joins TRBV7-2 and TRBJ2-3; D assignment may be TRBD1 or TRBD2 (5 bases each). CDR3 size: 15 residues. Germline V gives CDR1 SGHTA, CDR2 FQGNSA. Trimming removed 2 bases from V and 4 bases from J, with 13 bases in between. CDR3 in DNA: TGTGCCAGCAGCTTAAATGGGGGTGGGCCAGATACGCAGTATTTT. Amino acid sequence: CASSLNGGGPDTQYF.

The gene calls are TRBV12-2 and TRBJ2-7; whether TRBD2, the table's D call, matches the DNA was not checked. TRBV12-2 is assigned pseudogene status. The length of the CDR3 is 15 residues. CDR3 nucleotides: TGTGCAAGTCGCTTAGCGGGCCGGGGGGGACGCGAGCAGTACTTC. Translating it yields CASRLAGRGGREQYF.

The gene calls are TRBV7-9 and TRBJ2-1; 10 bases are a match to TRBD2. This CDR3 has 18 amino acids. V lost 1 base and J lost 3; bases outside the gene matches: 9. Germline values: CDR1 SEHNR, CDR2 FQNEAQ (reference sequence). Written as DNA, the CDR3 is TGTGCCAGCAGCTTAGGAGGTCTAGCGGGAGTCAACTACAATGAGCAGTTCTTC. Amino acids: CASSLGGLAGVNYNEQFF. Using reference TRBV7-9 and TRBJ2-1 for the parts outside the CDR3, the full variable domain is DTGVSQNPRHKITKRGQNVTFRCDPISEHNRLYWYRQTLGQGPEFLTYFQNEAQLEKSRLLSDRFSAERPKGSFSTLEIQRTEQGDSAMYLCASSLGGLAGVNYNEQFFGPGTRLTVL.

The J gene is TRBJ1-1, the V gene TRBV27; D may be TRBD1 (6 bases). V was shortened by 6 bases and J by 2 bases, with 22 bases between the two germline ends. Germline V gene sequence: CDR1 MNHEY, CDR2 SMNVEV (reference sequence). The CDR3 sequence is 17 residues long. DNA for the CDR3: TGTGCCAGCAGATCTCAGGGGCCCCGGGCGGTTAACACTGAAGCTTTCTTT. This codes for CASRSQGPRAVNTEAFF.

The V call is TRBV5-1, the J call TRBJ2-3, with D possibly being TRBD2 (6 bases). The ends were cut back, 0 bases at V and 5 bases at J, with 10 bases in the middle. This CDR3 region has 14 residues. CDR1 is SGHRS, CDR2 YFSETQ, per germline. The CDR3 DNA follows: TGCGCCAGCAGCTTGGGACTAGGAATAGATACGCAGTATTTT. Its protein is CASSLGLGIDTQYF.

This chain uses TRBV11-2 with TRBJ2-1, with a tentative D call TRBD2 (6 bases). The germline V gene has CDR1 SGHAT and CDR2 FQNNGV. The length of the CDR3 is 13 residues. V was trimmed by 3 bases and J by 7 bases, leaving 10 bases between them. CDR3 loop: CASSLTSVNEQFF. The CDR3 DNA follows: TGTGCCAGCAGCTTGACTAGTGTGAATGAGCAGTTCTTC.

The gene calls are TRBV5-1 and TRBJ2-2; no reliable D call. Germline-derived CDR1 and CDR2 are SGHRS and YFSETQ. The CDR3 extends over 13 amino acids. Trimming left V 0 bases short and J 6 bases short, with 6 bases between. The CDR3 sequence is CASSLGRAGELFF. CDR3 sequence (DNA): TGCGCCAGCAGCTTGGGCCGCGCCGGGGAGCTGTTTTTT.

This CDR3 reads CASSPQGTLYEQYF. DNA of the CDR3: TGTGCCAGCAGCCCACAGGGAACTCTTTACGAGCAGTACTTC. The chain has TRBV11-1 and TRBJ2-7; D is perhaps TRBD1 (6 bases). Germline V gene sequence: CDR1 SGHAT, CDR2 FQDESV (reference sequence). Trimming took off 5 bases at V and 4 bases at J, with 15 bases between the two ends. This CDR3 comprises 14 residues.

This sequence joins TRBV5-5 and TRBJ2-2; D may be TRBD2 (6 bases). With 4 bases removed from V and 0 bases from J, the gap between germline ends came to 16 bases. This CDR3 is 17 amino acids long. CDR1 is SGHKS, CDR2 YYEKEE, per germline (reference sequence). Here the CDR3 reads CASSPTPGLANTGELFF. In DNA, the CDR3 is TGTGCCAGCAGCCCCACCCCGGGACTCGCGAACACCGGGGAGCTGTTTTTT.

The chain combines TRBV7-9 with TRBJ2-7, with unresolved D. The CDR3 consists of 12 residues. The ends were cut back, 5 bases at V and 3 bases at J, with 8 bases in the middle. Germline loops: CDR1 SEHNR, CDR2 FQNEAQ (reference sequence). The CDR3 DNA is TGTGCCAGCAGCCATAGTATCTACGAGCAGTACTTC. It yields the protein CASSHSIYEQYF.

The V and J genes are TRBV7-9 and TRBJ2-3, with no clear D. Trimming took off 1 base at V and 0 bases at J, with 8 bases between the two ends. The CDR3 covers 15 residues. CDR1 and CDR2 (germline): SEHNR, FQNEAQ (reference sequence). The CDR3 region is CASSLGAESTDTQYF. As DNA, the CDR3 is TGTGCCAGCAGCTTAGGGGCAGAAAGCACAGATACGCAGTATTTT.

The chain links TRBV7-2 to TRBJ1-2, with a tentative D call TRBD1 (6 bases). V gave up 1 base and J gave up 8 bases, with 17 bases separating them. The CDR3 loop spans 15 amino acids. Germline lookup yields CDR1 SGHTA and CDR2 FQGNSA. This CDR3 reads CASSLERQGISGYTF. In nucleotides, the CDR3 is TGTGCCAGCAGCTTAGAGAGGCAGGGGATCTCCGGCTACACCTTC.